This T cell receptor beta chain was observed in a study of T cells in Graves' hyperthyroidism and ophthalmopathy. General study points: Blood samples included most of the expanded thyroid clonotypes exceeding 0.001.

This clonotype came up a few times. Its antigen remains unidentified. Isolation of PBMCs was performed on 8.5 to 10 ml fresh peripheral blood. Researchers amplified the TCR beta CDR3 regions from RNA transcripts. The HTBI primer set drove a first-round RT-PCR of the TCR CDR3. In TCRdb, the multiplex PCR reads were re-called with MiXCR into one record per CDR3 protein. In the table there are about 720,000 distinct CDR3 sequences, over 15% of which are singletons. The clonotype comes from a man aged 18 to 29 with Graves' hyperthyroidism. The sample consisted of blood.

CDR3 bases: TGTGCCACAAAAGGGATCGACGCCTATGGCTACACCTTC. Residues: CATKGIDAYGYTF. The chain employs TRBV10-3 and TRBJ1-2; unclear D gene. This CDR3 spans 13 amino acids. CDR1 and CDR2 from the germline V gene are ENHRY and SYGVKD. Trimming took 10 bases from V and 4 from J, leaving 16 bases between them.